This record looks at one T cell receptor beta chain sequence and its context. Other DNA sequences in the sample encode the same CDR3. Trimming removed 4 bases from V and 3 bases from J; junction bases left unmatched: 2. CDR1 and CDR2 from the germline V gene are LGHDT and YNNKEL (reference sequence). The CDR3 runs 13 residues. The entry originates in a study of blood T cell repertoires in COVID-19. Whole-study context: Samples taken during acute and convalescent COVID-19 were collected in the United States, Italy and Spain. The cDNA or gDNA used as material had been derived from T cells, B-cell-depleted T cells, or PBMCs.

Seattle researchers signed up patients amid active infection and tracked them longitudinally. How the authors handled the data: Cell counts per sample came from amplifying reference gene primers. Repertoires were generated with immunoSEQ multiplex PCR, while TCRdb's copy carries only in-frame clones and drops some. Clone size and V and J calls were adopted from that table, with D and trimming inferred from the DNA. The table has roughly 500,000 clones, about 91% seen once; the top ten hold 0.9%. This clonotype originated in a man younger than 30 with COVID-19, enrolled during active disease. The sample taken for sequencing was peripheral blood. The chain couples TRBV3-1 (or the pseudogene TRBV3-2) to TRBJ2-5; TRBD1 agrees at 7 bases. CDR3 sequence reads: CASSRDREETQYF. The CDR3 DNA reads as TGTGCCAGCAGCCGAGACAGGGAAGAGACCCAGTACTTC.